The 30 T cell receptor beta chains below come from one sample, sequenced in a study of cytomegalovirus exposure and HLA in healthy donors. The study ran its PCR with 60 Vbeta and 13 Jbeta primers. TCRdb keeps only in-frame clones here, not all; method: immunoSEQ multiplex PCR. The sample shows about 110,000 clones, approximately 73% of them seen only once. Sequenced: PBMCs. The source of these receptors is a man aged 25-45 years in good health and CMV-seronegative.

CDR3 nucleotide sequence: TGTGCCAGCAGGGGACAGGGCCATCAGCCCCAGCATTTT. Protein product: CASRGQGHQPQHF. The V call is TRBV27, the J call TRBJ1-5; 9 bases match TRBD1. The CDR3 has 13 amino acids. V was pared by 6 bases and J by 5 bases, with 2 bases of the junction left unmatched. Per the germline V gene, CDR1 is MNHEY and CDR2 is SMNVEV (reference sequence).

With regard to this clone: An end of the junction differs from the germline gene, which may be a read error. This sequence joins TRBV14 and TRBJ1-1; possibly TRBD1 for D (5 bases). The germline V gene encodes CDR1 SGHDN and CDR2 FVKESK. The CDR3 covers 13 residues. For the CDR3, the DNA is TGTGCCAGCAACCAACAGGTGAACACTGAAGCTTTCTTT. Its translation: CASNQQVNTEAFF.

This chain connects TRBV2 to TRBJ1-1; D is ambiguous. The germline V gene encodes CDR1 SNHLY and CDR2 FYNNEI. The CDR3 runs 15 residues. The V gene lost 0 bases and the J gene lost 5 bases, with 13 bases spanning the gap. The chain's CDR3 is CASSEAPGTSTEAFF. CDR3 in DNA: TGTGCCAGCAGTGAAGCACCAGGCACCTCTACTGAAGCTTTCTTT.

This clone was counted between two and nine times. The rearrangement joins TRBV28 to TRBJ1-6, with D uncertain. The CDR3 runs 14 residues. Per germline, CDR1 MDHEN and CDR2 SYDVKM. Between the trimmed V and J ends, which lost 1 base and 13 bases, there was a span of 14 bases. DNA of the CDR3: TGTGCCAGCAGTTTATTAGTCACCGAATACCCCCTCCACTTT. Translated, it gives CASSLLVTEYPLHF.

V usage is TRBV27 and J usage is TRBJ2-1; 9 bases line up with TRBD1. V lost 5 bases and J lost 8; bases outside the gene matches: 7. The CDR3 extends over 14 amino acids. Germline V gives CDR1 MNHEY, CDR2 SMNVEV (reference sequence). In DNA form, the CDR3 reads TGTGCCAGCAGTCCAGGGACAGGGCCCTATGAGCAGTTCTTC. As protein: CASSPGTGPYEQFF.

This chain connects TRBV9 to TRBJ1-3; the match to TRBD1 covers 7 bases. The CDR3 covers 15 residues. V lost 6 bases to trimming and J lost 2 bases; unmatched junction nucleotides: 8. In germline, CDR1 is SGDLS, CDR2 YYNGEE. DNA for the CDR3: TGTGCCAGCAAACAGGGGACGGGTGCTGGAAACACCATATATTTT. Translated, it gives CASKQGTGAGNTIYF.

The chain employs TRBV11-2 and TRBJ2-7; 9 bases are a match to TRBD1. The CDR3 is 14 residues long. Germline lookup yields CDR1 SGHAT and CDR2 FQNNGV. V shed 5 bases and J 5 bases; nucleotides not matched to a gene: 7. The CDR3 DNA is TGTGCCAGCAGCGCCAACAGGGGGCTCCACGAGCAGTACTTC. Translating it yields CASSANRGLHEQYF.

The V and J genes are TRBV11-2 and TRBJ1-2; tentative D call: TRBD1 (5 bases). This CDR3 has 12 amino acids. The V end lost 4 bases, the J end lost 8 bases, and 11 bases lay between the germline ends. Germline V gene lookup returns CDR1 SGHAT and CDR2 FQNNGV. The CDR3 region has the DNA TGTGCCAGCAGCTCTCAGGGAAACGGCTACACCTTC. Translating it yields CASSSQGNGYTF.

CDR3 residues: CASSERTSGRTYEQYF. The CDR3 DNA follows: TGTGCCAGCAGTGAACGGACTAGCGGGAGAACCTACGAGCAGTACTTC. The gene calls are TRBV6-1 and TRBJ2-7, with 13 positions matching TRBD2. With 2 bases clipped from V and 2 bases from J, the junction kept 3 bases outside the gene matches. Per germline, CDR1 MNHNS and CDR2 SASEGT. This CDR3 has 16 residues.

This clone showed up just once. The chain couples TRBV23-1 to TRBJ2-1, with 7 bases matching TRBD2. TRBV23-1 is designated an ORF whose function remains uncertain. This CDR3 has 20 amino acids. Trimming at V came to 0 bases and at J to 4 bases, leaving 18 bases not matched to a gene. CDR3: CASSQSRAGREISPYNEQFF. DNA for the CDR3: TGCGCCAGCAGTCAATCGAGGGCTGGGCGGGAGATCTCCCCATACAATGAGCAGTTCTTC.

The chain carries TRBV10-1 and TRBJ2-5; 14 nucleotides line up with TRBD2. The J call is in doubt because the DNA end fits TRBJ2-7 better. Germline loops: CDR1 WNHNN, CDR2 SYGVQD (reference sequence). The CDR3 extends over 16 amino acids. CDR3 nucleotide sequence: TGCGCCAGCAGTGACGTTGGGACTAGCGGGAGAGGCGAGCAGTACTTC. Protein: CASSDVGTSGRGEQYF.

For the CDR3, the DNA is TGTGCCACTTGGACAGGGTTCATCGGTTCACCCCTCCACTTT. Protein sequence: CATWTGFIGSPLHF. The J gene is TRBJ1-6, the V gene TRBV10-3; 8 bases line up with TRBD1. The CDR3 has 14 residues. Germline V CDR1 and CDR2: ENHRY, SYGVKD. Germline trimming cut 10 bases from V and 9 bases from J; bases unmatched to any gene: 11.

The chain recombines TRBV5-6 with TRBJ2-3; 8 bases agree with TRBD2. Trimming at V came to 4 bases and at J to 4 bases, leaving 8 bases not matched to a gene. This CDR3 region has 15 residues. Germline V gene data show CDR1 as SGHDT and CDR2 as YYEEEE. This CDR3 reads CASSVGGGISDTQYF. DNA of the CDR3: TGTGCCAGCAGCGTCGGGGGGGGTATCTCAGATACGCAGTATTTT.

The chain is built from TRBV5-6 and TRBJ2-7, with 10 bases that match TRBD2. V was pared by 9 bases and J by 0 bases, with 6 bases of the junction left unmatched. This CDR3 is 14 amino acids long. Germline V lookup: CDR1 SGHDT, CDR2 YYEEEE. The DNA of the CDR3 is TGTGCCATAAACGGGACTAGCGACTCCTACGAGCAGTACTTC. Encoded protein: CAINGTSDSYEQYF.

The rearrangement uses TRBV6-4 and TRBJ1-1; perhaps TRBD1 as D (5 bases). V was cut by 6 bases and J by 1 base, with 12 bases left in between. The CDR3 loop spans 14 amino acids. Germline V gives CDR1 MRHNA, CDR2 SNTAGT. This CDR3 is CASRPTATNTEAFF. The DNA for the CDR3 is TGTGCCAGCAGGCCGACAGCGACGAACACTGAAGCTTTCTTT.

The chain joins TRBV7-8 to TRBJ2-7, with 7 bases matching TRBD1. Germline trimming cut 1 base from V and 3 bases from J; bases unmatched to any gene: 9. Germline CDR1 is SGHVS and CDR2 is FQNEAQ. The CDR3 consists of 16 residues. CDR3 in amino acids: CASSLETGGQVYEQYF. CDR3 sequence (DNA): TGTGCCAGCAGCTTAGAGACCGGTGGACAGGTCTACGAGCAGTACTTC.

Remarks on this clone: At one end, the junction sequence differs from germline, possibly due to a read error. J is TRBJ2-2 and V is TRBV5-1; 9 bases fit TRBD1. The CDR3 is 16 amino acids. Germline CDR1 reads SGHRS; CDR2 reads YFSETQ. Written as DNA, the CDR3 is TGCGCCAGCAGATTGGGGGACAGGGAAGACACCGGGGAGCTGTTTTTT. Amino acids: CASRLGDREDTGELFF.

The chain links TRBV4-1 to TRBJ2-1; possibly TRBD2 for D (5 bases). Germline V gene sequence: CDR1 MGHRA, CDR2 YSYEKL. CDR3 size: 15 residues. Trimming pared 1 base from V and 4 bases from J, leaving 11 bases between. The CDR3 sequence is CASSQVTGEYNEQFF. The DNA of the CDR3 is TGCGCCAGCAGCCAAGTAACCGGGGAGTACAATGAGCAGTTCTTC.

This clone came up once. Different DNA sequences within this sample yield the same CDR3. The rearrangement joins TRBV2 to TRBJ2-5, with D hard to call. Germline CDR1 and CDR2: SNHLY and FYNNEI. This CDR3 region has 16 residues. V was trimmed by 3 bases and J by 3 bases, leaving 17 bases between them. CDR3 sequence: CASSDMISTAKETQYF. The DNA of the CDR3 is TGTGCCAGCAGTGATATGATCAGTACAGCTAAAGAGACCCAGTACTTC.

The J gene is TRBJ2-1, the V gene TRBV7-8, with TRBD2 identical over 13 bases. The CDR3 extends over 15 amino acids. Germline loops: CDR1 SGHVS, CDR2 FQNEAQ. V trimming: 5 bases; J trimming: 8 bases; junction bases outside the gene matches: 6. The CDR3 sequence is CASSRLAGGRDEQFF. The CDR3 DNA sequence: TGTGCCAGCAGCAGACTAGCGGGGGGACGGGATGAGCAGTTCTTC.

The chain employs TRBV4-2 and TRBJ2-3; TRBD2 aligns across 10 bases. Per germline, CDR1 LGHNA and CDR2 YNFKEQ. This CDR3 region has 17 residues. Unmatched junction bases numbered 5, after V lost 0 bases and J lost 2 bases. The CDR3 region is CASSQDRLAGITDTQYF. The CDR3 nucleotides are TGTGCCAGCAGCCAAGATAGACTAGCGGGTATCACAGATACGCAGTATTTT.

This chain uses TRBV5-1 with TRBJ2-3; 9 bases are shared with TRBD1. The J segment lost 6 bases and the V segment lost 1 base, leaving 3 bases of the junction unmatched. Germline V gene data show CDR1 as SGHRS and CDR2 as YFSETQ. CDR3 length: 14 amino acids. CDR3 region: CASSLTGGDDTQYF. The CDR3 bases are TGCGCCAGCAGCTTGACAGGGGGCGACGATACGCAGTATTTT. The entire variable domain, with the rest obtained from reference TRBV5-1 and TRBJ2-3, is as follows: KAGVTQTPRYLIKTRGQQVTLSCSPISGHRSVSWYQQTPGQGLQFLFEYFSETQRNKGNFPGRFSGRQFSNSRSEMNVSTLELGDSALYLCASSLTGGDDTQYFGPGTRLTVL.

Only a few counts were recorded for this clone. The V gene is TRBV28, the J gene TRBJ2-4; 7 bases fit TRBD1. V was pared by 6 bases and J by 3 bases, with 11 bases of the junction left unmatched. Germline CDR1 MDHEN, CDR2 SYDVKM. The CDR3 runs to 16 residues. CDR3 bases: TGTGCCAGCAGCTCCCGACAGGGTTTCGGCAAAAACATTCAGTACTTC. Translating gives CASSSRQGFGKNIQYF.

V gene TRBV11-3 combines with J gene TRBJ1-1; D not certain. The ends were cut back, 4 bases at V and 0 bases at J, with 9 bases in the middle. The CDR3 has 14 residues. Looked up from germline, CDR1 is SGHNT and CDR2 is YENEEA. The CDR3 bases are TGTGCCAGCAGCTGGACGGGGTTGAACACTGAAGCTTTCTTT. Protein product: CASSWTGLNTEAFF.

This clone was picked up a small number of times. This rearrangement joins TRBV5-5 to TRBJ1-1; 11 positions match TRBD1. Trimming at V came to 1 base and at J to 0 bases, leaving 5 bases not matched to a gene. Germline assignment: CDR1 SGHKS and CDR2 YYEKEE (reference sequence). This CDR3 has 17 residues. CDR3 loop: CASSLWGQGEMNTEAFF. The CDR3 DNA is TGTGCCAGCAGCTTGTGGGGACAGGGGGAGATGAACACTGAAGCTTTCTTT.

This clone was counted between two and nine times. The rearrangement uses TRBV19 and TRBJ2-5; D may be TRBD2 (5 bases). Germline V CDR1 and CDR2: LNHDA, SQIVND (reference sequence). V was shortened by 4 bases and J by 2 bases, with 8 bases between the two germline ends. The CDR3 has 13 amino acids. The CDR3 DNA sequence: TGTGCCAGTAGTACCGGACTGCAAGAGACCCAGTACTTC. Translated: CASSTGLQETQYF.

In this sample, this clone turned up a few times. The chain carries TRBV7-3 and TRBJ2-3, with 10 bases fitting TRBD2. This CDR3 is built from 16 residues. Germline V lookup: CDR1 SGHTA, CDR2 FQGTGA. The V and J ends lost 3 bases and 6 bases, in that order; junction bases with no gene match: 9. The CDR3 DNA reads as TGTGCCAGCAGCTTCTCAGCGGGGGGGTTTAGTGATACGCAGTATTTT. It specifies CASSFSAGGFSDTQYF. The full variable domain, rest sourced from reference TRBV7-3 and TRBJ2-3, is GAGVSQTPSNKVTEKGKYVELRCDPISGHTALYWYRQSLGQGPEFLIYFQGTGAADDSGLPNDRFFAVRPEGSVSTLKIQRTERGDSAVYLCASSFSAGGFSDTQYFGPGTRLTVL.

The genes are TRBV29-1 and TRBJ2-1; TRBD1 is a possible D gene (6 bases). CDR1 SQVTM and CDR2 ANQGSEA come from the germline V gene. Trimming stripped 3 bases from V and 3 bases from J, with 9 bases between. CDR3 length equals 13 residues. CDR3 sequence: CSVDGRGYNEQFF. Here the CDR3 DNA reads TGCAGCGTTGACGGCAGGGGCTACAATGAGCAGTTCTTC.

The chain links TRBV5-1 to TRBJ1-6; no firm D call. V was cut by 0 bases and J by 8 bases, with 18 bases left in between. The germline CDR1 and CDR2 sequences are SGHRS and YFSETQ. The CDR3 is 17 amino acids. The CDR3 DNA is TGCGCCAGCAGCTTGGCCCGCGCGGGGTTTTCAGATTCACCCCTCCACTTT. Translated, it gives CASSLARAGFSDSPLHF.

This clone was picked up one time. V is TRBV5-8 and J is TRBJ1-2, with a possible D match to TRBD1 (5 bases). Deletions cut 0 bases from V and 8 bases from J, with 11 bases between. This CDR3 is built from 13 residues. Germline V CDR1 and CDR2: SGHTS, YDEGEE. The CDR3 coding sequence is TGTGCCAGCAGCTTGGCAGGGAATACAGGCTACACCTTC. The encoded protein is CASSLAGNTGYTF.